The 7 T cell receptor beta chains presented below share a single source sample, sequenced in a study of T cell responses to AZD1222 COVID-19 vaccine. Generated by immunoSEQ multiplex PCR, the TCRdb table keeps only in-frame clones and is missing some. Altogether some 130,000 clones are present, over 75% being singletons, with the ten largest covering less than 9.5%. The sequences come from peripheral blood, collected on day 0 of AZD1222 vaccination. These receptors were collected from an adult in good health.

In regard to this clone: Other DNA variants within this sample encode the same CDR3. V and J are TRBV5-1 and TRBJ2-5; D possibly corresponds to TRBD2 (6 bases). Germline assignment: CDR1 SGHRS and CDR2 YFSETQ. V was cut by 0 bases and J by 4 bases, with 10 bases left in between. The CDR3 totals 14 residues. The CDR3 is CASSLGGGLETQYF. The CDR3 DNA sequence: TGCGCCAGCAGCTTGGGAGGAGGGTTAGAGACCCAGTACTTC.

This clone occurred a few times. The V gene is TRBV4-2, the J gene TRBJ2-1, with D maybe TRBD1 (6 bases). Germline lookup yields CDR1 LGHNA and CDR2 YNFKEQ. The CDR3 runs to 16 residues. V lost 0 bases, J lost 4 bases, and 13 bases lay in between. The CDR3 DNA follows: TGTGCCAGCAGCCAAGATGCAAGGACAGCTTACAATGAGCAGTTCTTC. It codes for CASSQDARTAYNEQFF.

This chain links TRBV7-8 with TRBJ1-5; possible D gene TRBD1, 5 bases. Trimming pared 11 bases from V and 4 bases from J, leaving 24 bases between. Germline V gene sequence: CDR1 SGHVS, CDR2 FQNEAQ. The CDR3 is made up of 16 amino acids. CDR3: CAPGTGITGTNQPQHF. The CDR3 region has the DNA TGTGCCCCCGGGACGGGAATTACGGGAACAAATCAGCCCCAGCATTTT.

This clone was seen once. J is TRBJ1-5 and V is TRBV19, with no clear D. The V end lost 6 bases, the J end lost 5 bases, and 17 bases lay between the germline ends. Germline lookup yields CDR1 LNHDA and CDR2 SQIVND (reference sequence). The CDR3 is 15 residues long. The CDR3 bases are TGTGCCAGTAGCAGACAACGAAGTCGGGATCAGCCCCAGCATTTT. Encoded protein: CASSRQRSRDQPQHF.

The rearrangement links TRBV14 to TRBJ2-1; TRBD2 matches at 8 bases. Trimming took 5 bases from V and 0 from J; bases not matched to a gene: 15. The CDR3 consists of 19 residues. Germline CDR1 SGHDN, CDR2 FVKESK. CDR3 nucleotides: TGTGCCAGCAGCAAGCTCGGGGGGGCCGGGGGAAGCTCCTACAATGAGCAGTTCTTC. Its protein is CASSKLGGAGGSSYNEQFF.

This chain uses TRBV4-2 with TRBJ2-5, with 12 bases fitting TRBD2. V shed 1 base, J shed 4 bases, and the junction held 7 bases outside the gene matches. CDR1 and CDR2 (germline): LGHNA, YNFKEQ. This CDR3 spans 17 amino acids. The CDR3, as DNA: TGTGCCAGCAGCCAAGGGACTAGCGGGACCCTGGGAGAGACCCAGTACTTC. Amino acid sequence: CASSQGTSGTLGETQYF.

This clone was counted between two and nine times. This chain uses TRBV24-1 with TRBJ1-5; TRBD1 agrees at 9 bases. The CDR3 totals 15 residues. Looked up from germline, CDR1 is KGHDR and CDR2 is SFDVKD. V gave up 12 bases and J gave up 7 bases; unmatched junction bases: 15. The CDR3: CAALHGTGRWQPQHF. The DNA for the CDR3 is TGTGCCGCGCTACACGGGACAGGGAGATGGCAGCCCCAGCATTTT.